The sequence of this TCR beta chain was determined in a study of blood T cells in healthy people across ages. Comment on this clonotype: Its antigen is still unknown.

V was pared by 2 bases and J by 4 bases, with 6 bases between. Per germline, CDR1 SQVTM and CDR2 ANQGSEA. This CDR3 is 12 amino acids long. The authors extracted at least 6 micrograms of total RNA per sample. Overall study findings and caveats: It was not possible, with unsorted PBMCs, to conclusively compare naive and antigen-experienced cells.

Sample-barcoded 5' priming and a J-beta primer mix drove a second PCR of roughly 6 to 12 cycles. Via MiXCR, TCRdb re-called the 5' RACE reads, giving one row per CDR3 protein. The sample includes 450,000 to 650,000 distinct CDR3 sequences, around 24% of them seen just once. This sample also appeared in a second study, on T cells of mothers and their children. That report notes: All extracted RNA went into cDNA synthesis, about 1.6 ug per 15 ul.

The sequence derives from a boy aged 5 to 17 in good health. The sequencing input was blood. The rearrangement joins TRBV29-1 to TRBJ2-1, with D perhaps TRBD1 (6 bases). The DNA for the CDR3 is TGCAGCGTTGAAACAGGGTACAATGAGCAGTTCTTC. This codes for CSVETGYNEQFF.